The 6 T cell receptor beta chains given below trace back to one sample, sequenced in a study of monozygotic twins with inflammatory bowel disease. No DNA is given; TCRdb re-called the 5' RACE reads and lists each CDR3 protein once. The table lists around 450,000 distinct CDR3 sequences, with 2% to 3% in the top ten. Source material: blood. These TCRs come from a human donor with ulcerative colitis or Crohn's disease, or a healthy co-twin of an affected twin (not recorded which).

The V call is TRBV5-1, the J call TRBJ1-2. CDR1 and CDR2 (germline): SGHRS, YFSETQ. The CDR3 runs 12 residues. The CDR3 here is CASSLDFHGYTF.

CDR3 loop: CASSQVGAGNQPQHF. V and J are TRBV4-1 and TRBJ1-5; the TCRdb call, TRBD1, lacks DNA for checking. From germline, CDR1 is MGHRA and CDR2 YSYEKL. The CDR3 covers 15 residues.

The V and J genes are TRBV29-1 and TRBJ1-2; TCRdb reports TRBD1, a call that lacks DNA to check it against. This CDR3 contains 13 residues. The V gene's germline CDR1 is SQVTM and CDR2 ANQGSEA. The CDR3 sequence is CSVATGAGYGYTF. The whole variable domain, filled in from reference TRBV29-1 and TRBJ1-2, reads SAVISQKPSRDICQRGTSLTIQCQVDSQVTMMFWYRQQPGQSLTLIATANQGSEATYESGFVIDKFPISRPNLTFSTLTVSNMSPEDSSIYLCSVATGAGYGYTFGSGTRLTVV.

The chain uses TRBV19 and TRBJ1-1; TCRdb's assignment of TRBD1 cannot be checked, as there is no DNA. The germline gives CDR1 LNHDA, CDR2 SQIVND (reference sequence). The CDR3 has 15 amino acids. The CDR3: CASSIYGGRNTEAFF.

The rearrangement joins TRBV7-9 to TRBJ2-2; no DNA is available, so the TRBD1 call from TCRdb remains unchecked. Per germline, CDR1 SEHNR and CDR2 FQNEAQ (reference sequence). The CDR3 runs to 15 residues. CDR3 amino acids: CASSYRTGLTGELFF.

The CDR3 sequence is CASTRGSSYNEQFF. The J gene is TRBJ2-1, the V gene TRBV5-4; TCRdb selects TRBD1, and the lack of DNA leaves this call unchecked. Germline V gene lookup returns CDR1 SGHNT and CDR2 YYREEE (reference sequence). The CDR3 covers 14 residues.